Following are 12 T cell receptor beta chains from one sample sequenced in a study of long-term antiretroviral therapy in people with HIV. Runs used v3.0 of the immunoSEQ assay and were done at survey level. Produced via immunoSEQ multiplex PCR; TCRdb's table is partial and in-frame only. Seen here are about 28,000 clones, less than 90% observed once, and the top ten hold about 6.7%. The sample was unsorted PBMCs, taken 0.4 years after starting antiretroviral therapy. These receptors all stem from a man younger than 35 with HIV.

The V gene is TRBV7-9, the J gene TRBJ2-1; TRBD1 agrees at 7 bases. This CDR3 has 16 residues. The V segment lost 1 base and the J segment 6 bases; nucleotides outside the gene matches: 9. The germline gives CDR1 SEHNR, CDR2 FQNEAQ (reference sequence). The CDR3 nucleotides read TGTGCCAGCAGCTTAGTTTCAGGGGGTCGGGGCAATGAGCAGTTCTTC. Translating gives CASSLVSGGRGNEQFF.

This clone was detected once. V usage is TRBV2 and J usage is TRBJ2-7; D possibly corresponds to TRBD2 (5 bases). V was pared by 8 bases and J by 3 bases, with 17 bases between. The CDR3 has 14 residues. Germline lookup yields CDR1 SNHLY and CDR2 FYNNEI. As DNA, the CDR3 is TGTGCCAGCGCAAGTGAGGGCAGGAACTACGAGCAGTACTTC. This sequence encodes CASASEGRNYEQYF.

The CDR3 is CASRGQGEPEAFF. DNA of the CDR3: TGTGCCAGCAGGGGACAGGGAGAGCCTGAAGCTTTCTTT. J is TRBJ1-1 and V is TRBV28; 9 nucleotides line up with TRBD1. J gave up 6 bases and V 6 bases, and 5 bases lay outside the gene matches. In germline, CDR1 is MDHEN, CDR2 SYDVKM. The CDR3 loop spans 13 amino acids.

The rearrangement joins TRBV7-9 to TRBJ1-5; 7 bases are shared with TRBD1. Germline CDR1 and CDR2: SEHNR and FQNEAQ (reference sequence). Trimming took 4 bases from V and 2 from J; bases not matched to a gene: 14. The CDR3 contains 18 residues. The CDR3 spells CASSSGTATLRGNQPQHF. Here the CDR3 DNA reads TGTGCCAGCAGCTCCGGGACAGCGACGCTTAGGGGCAATCAGCCCCAGCATTTT.

This sequence joins TRBV5-6 and TRBJ1-1; 9 nucleotides agree with TRBD1. V was pared by 3 bases and J by 1 base, with 10 bases of the junction left unmatched. The CDR3 length is 17 residues. From germline, CDR1 is SGHDT and CDR2 YYEEEE. DNA for the CDR3: TGTGCCAGCAGCTGGAACAGGGGGCGGCCTGGGAACACTGAAGCTTTCTTT. Translated, it gives CASSWNRGRPGNTEAFF.

The rearrangement uses TRBV5-6 and TRBJ2-1, with 12 bases matching TRBD2. The V segment lost 0 bases and the J segment 5 bases; nucleotides outside the gene matches: 6. This CDR3 comprises 17 residues. CDR1 SGHDT and CDR2 YYEEEE come from the germline V gene. The CDR3 DNA reads TGTGCCAGCAGCTTGGCCCCTACTAGCGGGGGGAACAATGAGCAGTTCTTC. Protein sequence: CASSLAPTSGGNNEQFF.

This clone showed up just once. The chain has TRBV9 and TRBJ2-7; a possible D gene is TRBD2 (7 bases). This CDR3 region has 13 residues. From germline, CDR1 is SGDLS and CDR2 YYNGEE. The V and J ends lost 0 bases and 7 bases respectively, with 11 bases between them. This chain's CDR3 is CASSVGGGREQYF. CDR3 DNA sequence: TGTGCCAGCAGCGTAGGCGGGGGCCGGGAGCAGTACTTC.

This rearrangement joins TRBV4-1 to TRBJ2-7; TRBD1 matches 8 bases. CDR1 and CDR2 (germline): MGHRA, YSYEKL. Trimming at V came to 0 bases and at J to 3 bases, leaving 1 base not matched to a gene. This CDR3 region has 14 residues. The CDR3 loop is CASSQDDRGYEQYF. CDR3 in DNA: TGCGCCAGCAGCCAAGATGACAGGGGCTACGAGCAGTACTTC.

This clone rates as medium-sized (0.01 to 0.1%). The V call is TRBV7-6, the J call TRBJ2-7, with D perhaps matching TRBD1 or TRBD2 (5 bases each). The V end lost 2 bases, the J end lost 3 bases, and 14 bases lay between the germline ends. This CDR3 has 15 amino acids. Germline CDR1 reads SGHVS; CDR2 reads FNYEAQ. The CDR3 coding sequence is TGTGCCAGCAGCTTAACCCCGGGACCGAGCTACGAGCAGTACTTC. It yields the protein CASSLTPGPSYEQYF.

The chain uses TRBV9 and TRBJ2-3; D gene ambiguous. Germline CDR1 and CDR2: SGDLS and YYNGEE. The CDR3 has 14 amino acids. V lost 0 bases, J lost 6 bases, and 11 bases lay in between. The CDR3 reads CASSVGGRPDTQYF. CDR3 sequence (DNA): TGTGCCAGCAGCGTAGGCGGCAGGCCCGATACGCAGTATTTT.

The CDR3, as DNA: TGTGCCAGCAGCTCAGAGGACAGCTTGGGCACTGAAGCTTTCTTT. Amino acids: CASSSEDSLGTEAFF. The J gene is TRBJ1-1, the V gene TRBV7-2, with a possible D match to TRBD1 (6 bases). The V end lost 4 bases, the J end lost 4 bases, and 16 bases lay between the germline ends. Germline lookup yields CDR1 SGHTA and CDR2 FQGNSA. The CDR3 sequence is 15 residues long.

This clone showed up just once. The J gene is TRBJ1-2, the V gene TRBV29-1, with D possibly being TRBD1 (5 bases). V lost 2 bases and J lost 4, with 8 bases in between. This CDR3 comprises 12 residues. Germline CDR1 and CDR2: SQVTM and ANQGSEA. CDR3 sequence reads: CSVELGTYGYTF. CDR3 sequence (DNA): TGCAGCGTTGAACTGGGGACCTATGGCTACACCTTC.